This entry features one T cell receptor (beta chain) sequence. This sample stems from a study of control samples from healthy donors and cancer patients. V dropped 1 base and J dropped 12; count of bases not matched to a gene: 5. Germline CDR1 is MGHRA and CDR2 is YSYEKL. CDR3 length: 13 amino acids. Assay used: immunoSEQ multiplex PCR; TCRdb lists only in-frame clones, some missing. The sample yields some 150,000 clones, roughly 93% seen once. The TCR sequence derives from a man between 50 and 59 years old in good health. The genes are TRBV4-1 and TRBJ2-1; 8 bases agree with TRBD1. The source material was blood. The CDR3 loop reads CASSQVGTGRQFF. The CDR3 DNA is TGCGCCAGCAGCCAAGTCGGGACAGGAAGGCAGTTCTTC.